This record concerns one T cell receptor (beta chain) sequence. The CDR3 has 16 residues. Germline CDR1 reads MNHEY; CDR2 reads SVGEGT. V lost 2 bases, J lost 4 bases, and 9 bases stayed unmatched. TCRdb ran MiXCR on the PCR reads and lists one entry per CDR3 protein. The data show 30,000 to 45,000 distinct CDR3 sequences, 18% seen once. The data were obtained in a study of molecular identifiers for immune sequencing clone quantification. Material: naive CD8+ T cells from blood, with Jurkat cell RNA spiked in. Subset of the sample: FACS-sorted CD8+CD4-CCR7+CD45RA+ naive T cells. This receptor was taken from a human donor in good health. Some libraries in this study had Jurkat cell RNA spiked in. J is TRBJ2-3 and V is TRBV6-2 or TRBV6-3, with TRBD1 matching 7 bases. The CDR3 region is CASSYRDRVLADTQYF. CDR3 nucleotide sequence: TGTGCCAGCAGTTACAGAGACAGGGTTCTGGCAGATACGCAGTATTTT.